This T cell receptor beta chain appears in the sequencing data of a study of CD8+ T cells in alopecia areata. Once RNA had been extracted, it was reverse transcribed into cDNA to act as the sequencing template. Data came from immunoSEQ multiplex PCR; TCRdb stores just in-frame clones and leaves some out. The profile covers 120,000 or so clones, with around 48% appearing a single time and over 9.5% taken by the ten largest. Study findings and constraints: Greater clonality was observed in lesional scalp samples, especially alopecia totalis/universalis, versus normal scalp. Normal-skin resident alphabeta T cells also appear among scalp sample sequences. The study found TCR sharing across patients less clear than in mice, possibly for HLA reasons.

Individuals with alopecia areata gave both lesional scalp punch biopsies and peripheral blood for collection. CDR1 is MNHEY, CDR2 SMNVEV, per germline (reference sequence). CDR3 length: 11 residues. V lost 4 bases and J lost 0, with 1 base in between. Comment on this clone: Its antigen is unknown. The same CDR3 arises from other DNA sequences in this sample as well.

The material sequenced was NKG2D-low CD8+ T cells sorted from blood. The TCR sequence derives from a human donor with alopecia areata. This rearrangement joins TRBV27 to TRBJ2-7; D gene ambiguous. DNA for the CDR3: TGTGCCAGCAGTTCCTCCTACGAGCAGTACTTC. It specifies CASSSSYEQYF.